The 32 T cell receptor beta chains below were found in one sample sequenced in a study of T cell repertoires in cytomegalovirus infection. Their target antigens are unknown. TCRdb redid the calling of the reads with MiXCR, one entry per CDR3 protein. The sample includes 700,000 to 900,000 distinct CDR3 sequences, 29% of them seen just once. This sample comprised cultured CD8+ T cells from PBMCs, obtained from culture after CMV antigen stimulation. The receptors were sampled from a human donor in good health (CMV status not recorded). Some clones in this sample may be carry-over from other donors' samples.

This clonotype was counted between two and nine times. This chain connects TRBV2 to TRBJ2-7, with D unclear. The V gene lost 6 bases and the J gene lost 6 bases, with 15 bases spanning the gap. CDR3 size: 13 residues. CDR1 SNHLY and CDR2 FYNNEI come from the germline V gene. For the CDR3, the DNA is TGTGCCAGCAGCCCCCCGGGTTTTCGCGAGCAGTACGTC. As protein: CASSPPGFREQYV.

The rearrangement joins TRBV12-3 or TRBV12-4 to TRBJ1-2; D not certain. V gave up 4 bases and J gave up 3 bases, with 12 bases separating them. This CDR3 has 14 residues. CDR3 bases: TGTGCCAGCAGTTCCATCGGGCCCTACTATGGCTACACCTTC. It is translated as CASSSIGPYYGYTF.

This clonotype occurred a few times. The genes are TRBV4-2 and TRBJ1-6; TRBD1 is a possible D gene (6 bases). The V gene lost 0 bases and the J gene lost 6 bases, with 9 bases spanning the gap. This CDR3 is built from 15 residues. Per germline, CDR1 LGHNA and CDR2 YNFKEQ. CDR3 sequence: CASSQERTVNSPLHF. The CDR3 DNA is TGTGCCAGCAGCCAAGAACGGACAGTTAATTCACCCCTCCACTTT.

This rearrangement joins TRBV7-9 to TRBJ2-1, with TRBD1 identical over 7 bases. CDR3 length: 15 amino acids. V dropped 4 bases and J dropped 2; count of bases not matched to a gene: 5. Germline CDR1 SEHNR, CDR2 FQNEAQ (reference sequence). The CDR3 DNA follows: TGTGCCAGCAGCTCTCCCGGGACAGCCTACAATGAGCAGTTCTTC. As protein: CASSSPGTAYNEQFF.

This clonotype was seen a handful of times. The V call is TRBV7-9, the J call TRBJ2-4, with 9 bases identical to TRBD1. The ends lost 5 bases at V and 8 bases at J; junction bases unmatched: 10. This CDR3 has 15 amino acids. Germline CDR1 is SEHNR and CDR2 is FQNEAQ (reference sequence). As DNA, the CDR3 is TGTGCCAGCAGCCTCTGGGGGACAGGGTTGGACATTCAGTACTTC. Protein: CASSLWGTGLDIQYF.

The chain has TRBV12-3 or TRBV12-4 and TRBJ1-2; possibly TRBD1 for D (5 bases). The CDR3 extends over 13 amino acids. V shed 3 bases and J shed 7 bases, with 12 bases lying between them. Written as DNA, the CDR3 is TGTGCCAGCAGTTTCGGGCAGGGTCTTGGCTACACCTTC. This encodes CASSFGQGLGYTF.

The genes are TRBV6-5 and TRBJ2-7; TRBD2 might be the D (5 bases). Trimming left V 9 bases short and J 4 bases short, with 13 bases between. The CDR3 spans 12 residues. Germline V lookup: CDR1 MNHEY, CDR2 SVGAGI. In DNA, the CDR3 is TGTGCCAGGGACCGGGATACATACGAGCAGTACGTC. As protein: CARDRDTYEQYV.

This clonotype was counted between two and nine times. V usage is TRBV19 and J usage is TRBJ1-2, with 7 bases fitting TRBD1. V lost 8 bases to trimming and J lost 7 bases; unmatched junction nucleotides: 10. CDR3 length equals 13 residues. Germline loops: CDR1 LNHDA, CDR2 SQIVND (reference sequence). The CDR3 DNA reads as TGTGCCAGTGGATACAGGGGTAACCCTGGCTACACCTTC. This codes for CASGYRGNPGYTF. The entire variable domain, with the rest obtained from reference TRBV19 and TRBJ1-2, is as follows: DGGITQSPKYLFRKEGQNVTLSCEQNLNHDAMYWYRQDPGQGLRLIYYSQIVNDFQKGDIAEGYSVSREKKESFPLTVTSAQKNPTAFYLCASGYRGNPGYTFGSGTRLTVV.

This clonotype was counted a few times. The chain recombines TRBV5-4 with TRBJ1-1, with D uncertain. Germline V CDR1 and CDR2: SGHNT, YYREEE (reference sequence). Deletions cut 0 bases from V and 4 bases from J, with 10 bases between. The CDR3 runs to 14 residues. CDR3 loop: CASSLEGFGTEAFF. For the CDR3, the DNA is TGTGCCAGCAGCTTGGAGGGTTTTGGCACTGAAGCTTTCTTT.

This chain's CDR3 is CASSPWTYELTGELFF. The CDR3 region has the DNA TGTGCCAGCAGTCCGTGGACCTATGAACTAACCGGGGAGCTGTTTTTT. The gene calls are TRBV6-2 or TRBV6-3 and TRBJ2-2; D is unclear. V was clipped by 5 bases and J by 5 bases, with 18 bases between them. The CDR3 is 16 amino acids. CDR1 is MNHEY and CDR2 is SVGEGT in the germline V gene.

This chain joins TRBV28 and TRBJ2-7; 8 positions agree with TRBD1. The J segment lost 5 bases and the V segment lost 6 bases, leaving 6 bases of the junction unmatched. Germline V gene sequence: CDR1 MDHEN, CDR2 SYDVKM. This CDR3 is built from 13 residues. In DNA, the CDR3 is TGTGCCAGCAGACCCGACAGGGGACACGAGCAGTACGTC. It is translated as CASRPDRGHEQYV.

This clonotype was picked up a small number of times. The chain is built from TRBV7-9 and TRBJ2-1, with D tentatively TRBD2 (7 bases). Between the trimmed V and J ends, which lost 8 bases and 8 bases, there was a span of 25 bases. There are 16 residues in the CDR3. CDR1 and CDR2 from the germline V gene are SEHNR and FQNEAQ (reference sequence). The CDR3 bases are TGTGCCAGCCCTCCCACGGCGGGGGCTAACAGGGATGAGCAGTTCTTC. It encodes CASPPTAGANRDEQFF.

This sequence joins TRBV7-9 and TRBJ2-1; D is ambiguous. This CDR3 has 17 amino acids. Trimming removed 7 bases from V and 0 bases from J, with 19 bases in between. Germline loops: CDR1 SEHNR, CDR2 FQNEAQ (reference sequence). CDR3 sequence reads: CASTSTRTKSSYNEQFF. CDR3 in DNA: TGTGCCAGCACCTCCACCAGGACCAAGAGCTCCTACAATGAGCAGTTCTTC.

The J gene is TRBJ1-3, the V gene TRBV7-9, with a weak D call TRBD1 (5 bases). The V and J ends lost 5 bases and 0 bases respectively, with 20 bases between them. Germline assignment: CDR1 SEHNR and CDR2 FQNEAQ (reference sequence). The CDR3 has 18 amino acids. The CDR3 DNA is TGTGCCAGCAGCCTTTACTATGGGACGTCCGACTCTGGAAACACCATATATTTT. It is translated as CASSLYYGTSDSGNTIYF.

V usage is TRBV4-1 and J usage is TRBJ2-1, with D maybe TRBD2 (5 bases). Trimming pared 1 base from V and 1 base from J, leaving 11 bases between. The CDR3 spans 16 residues. Germline V gene lookup returns CDR1 MGHRA and CDR2 YSYEKL. The CDR3 sequence: CASSQVFEGSYNEQFF. The DNA for the CDR3 is TGCGCCAGCAGCCAAGTATTCGAGGGATCCTACAATGAGCAGTTCTTC.

To note about this clonotype: Possible read error: a much larger clone is one base away. This sequence joins TRBV7-2 and TRBJ2-5; TRBD1 or TRBD2 may be the D gene (5 bases each). Germline loops: CDR1 SGHTA, CDR2 FQGNSA. The CDR3 contains 17 residues. This CDR3 is CASSLTSGTLTQEAQYF. CDR3 DNA sequence: TGTGCCAGCAGCCTCACCTCCGGGACGCTAACTCAAGAGGCCCAGTACTTC.

The chain recombines TRBV6-2 or TRBV6-3 with TRBJ2-1; 9 nucleotides line up with TRBD2. This CDR3 spans 15 amino acids. V shed 2 bases and J 2 bases; nucleotides not matched to a gene: 1. Looked up from germline, CDR1 is MNHEY and CDR2 is SVGEGT. CDR3 bases: TGTGCCAGCAGTTACGCGGGGGGGCCCTACAATGAGCAGTTCTTC. Translated, it gives CASSYAGGPYNEQFF.

This clonotype showed up just a few times. V usage is TRBV6-2 or TRBV6-3 and J usage is TRBJ2-1; D tentatively reads TRBD1 or TRBD2 (5 bases each). Trimming pared 3 bases from V and 3 bases from J, leaving 24 bases between. The CDR3 totals 19 residues. Germline V gives CDR1 MNHEY, CDR2 SVGEGT. The CDR3 region has the DNA TGTGCCAGCAGTTATGGGGGTCGAATTCGAGCGTCGGGCTACAATGAGCAGTTCTTC. It encodes CASSYGGRIRASGYNEQFF.

The genes are TRBV12-3 or TRBV12-4 and TRBJ2-7, with a possible D match to TRBD2 (6 bases). The CDR3 loop spans 14 amino acids. Trimming stripped 2 bases from V and 1 base from J, with 9 bases between. CDR3 DNA sequence: TGTGCCAGCAGTTTAACCGGGAGATCCTACGAGCAGTACGTC. This translates into CASSLTGRSYEQYV.

This clonotype was counted ten times or more. The chain uses TRBV11-2 and TRBJ1-3; 7 nucleotides match TRBD1. This CDR3 region has 16 residues. Losses at the gene ends were 5 bases for V and 1 base for J; bases not matched to a gene: 8. The germline gives CDR1 SGHAT, CDR2 FQNNGV. The DNA of the CDR3 is TGTGCCAGCAGCCCCTGGGACAGATCATCTGGAAACACCATATATTTT. This gives the protein CASSPWDRSSGNTIYF.

This clonotype showed up just once. This chain links TRBV5-6 with TRBJ2-7, with D tentatively TRBD1 (5 bases). The germline CDR1 and CDR2 sequences are SGHDT and YYEEEE. V lost 2 bases and J 2 bases, leaving 14 bases between the germline ends. CDR3 size: 15 residues. The CDR3 loop reads CASSFRQSFPYEQYV. CDR3 DNA: TGTGCCAGCAGCTTCAGACAGAGTTTCCCCTACGAGCAGTACGTC.

This clonotype was detected many times. The CDR3 bases are TGTGCCAGCAGCTTTACACTTAACTATGGCTACACCTTC. Encoded protein: CASSFTLNYGYTF. The J gene is TRBJ1-2, the V gene TRBV12-3 or TRBV12-4, with D uncertain. The CDR3 length is 13 residues. V dropped 6 bases and J dropped 1 base, with 9 bases sitting between them.

CDR3 protein: CASRLQGADGYTF. DNA for the CDR3: TGTGCCAGCAGACTACAGGGGGCAGATGGCTACACCTTC. The rearrangement uses TRBV27 and TRBJ1-2; TRBD1 matches at 9 bases. The J segment lost 6 bases and the V segment lost 6 bases, leaving 5 bases of the junction unmatched. CDR1 is MNHEY and CDR2 is SMNVEV in the germline V gene (reference sequence). The CDR3 totals 13 residues.

This clonotype turned up a few times. This chain connects TRBV9 to TRBJ1-1, with a possible D match to TRBD1 (6 bases). The CDR3 has 15 amino acids. Germline V gene data show CDR1 as SGDLS and CDR2 as YYNGEE. V was shortened by 3 bases and J by 5 bases, with 17 bases between the two germline ends. The CDR3 region has the DNA TGTGCCAGCAGCGCCTACACGGGGGCGCGGACTGAAGCTTTCTTT. The encoded protein is CASSAYTGARTEAFF.

The chain recombines TRBV7-9 with TRBJ1-1; 7 bases line up with TRBD1. The germline V gene encodes CDR1 SEHNR and CDR2 FQNEAQ (reference sequence). After removal of 6 bases from V and 5 bases from J, the junction contained 6 bases not matched to a gene. The CDR3 runs 13 residues. As DNA, the CDR3 is TGTGCCAGCAGTGGCAGGGGGAGGACTGAAGCTTTCTTT. This translates into CASSGRGRTEAFF.

This clonotype showed up just a few times. V gene TRBV6-5 combines with J gene TRBJ2-5; TRBD2 is a possible D gene (5 bases). V was clipped by 5 bases and J by 0 bases, with 10 bases between them. The V gene's germline CDR1 is MNHEY and CDR2 SVGAGI. CDR3 length equals 14 residues. CDR3 in amino acids: CASSGWENQETQYF. CDR3 coding DNA: TGTGCCAGCAGTGGGTGGGAGAACCAAGAGACCCAGTACTTC.

A few counts support this clonotype. The chain employs TRBV2 and TRBJ2-7; 8 nucleotides match TRBD2. The CDR3 is made up of 13 amino acids. The V and J ends lost 8 bases and 3 bases, in that order; junction bases with no gene match: 6. Germline assignment: CDR1 SNHLY and CDR2 FYNNEI. This CDR3 reads CASGGSGDYEQYV. CDR3 sequence (DNA): TGTGCCAGCGGGGGTAGCGGGGACTACGAGCAGTACGTC.

In this sample, this clonotype turned up many times. The chain is built from TRBV12-3 or TRBV12-4 and TRBJ2-3, with 7 bases that match TRBD2. This CDR3 region has 14 residues. V shed 7 bases, J shed 6 bases, and the junction held 10 bases outside the gene matches. In DNA form, the CDR3 reads TGTGCCAGCACCTCAGGGAGGGTTACGGATACGCAGTATTTT. Protein sequence: CASTSGRVTDTQYF.

Only a few counts were recorded for this clonotype. This chain connects TRBV27 to TRBJ1-1; D gene uncertain. Between the trimmed V and J ends, which lost 1 base and 4 bases, there was a span of 10 bases. This CDR3 has 14 amino acids. Germline V gene lookup returns CDR1 MNHEY and CDR2 SMNVEV (reference sequence). CDR3 bases: TGTGCCAGCAGTTTATACCTTGATGGCACTGAAGCTTTCTTT. Translating gives CASSLYLDGTEAFF.

This clonotype was picked up a small number of times. The J gene is TRBJ2-1, the V gene TRBV27; 11 bases match TRBD2. Looked up from germline, CDR1 is MNHEY and CDR2 is SMNVEV (reference sequence). This CDR3 is 16 amino acids long. The trim removed 4 bases at V and 3 bases at J, leaving 5 bases unmatched. This chain's CDR3 is CASSYRLAGYYNEQFF. The DNA for the CDR3 is TGTGCCAGCAGTTACCGACTAGCGGGGTACTACAATGAGCAGTTCTTC.

CDR3: CASSLPLVGADSFYNEQFF. The CDR3 DNA reads as TGTGCCAGCAGCTTACCTCTTGTAGGGGCGGACTCGTTCTACAATGAGCAGTTCTTC. The rearrangement uses TRBV7-9 and TRBJ2-1; D may be TRBD1 or TRBD2 (5 bases each). The CDR3 runs to 19 residues. Trimming stripped 2 bases from V and 3 bases from J, with 23 bases between. Germline CDR1 SEHNR, CDR2 FQNEAQ (reference sequence).

The chain joins TRBV4-2 to TRBJ2-7, with D possibly matching TRBD2 (6 bases). The CDR3 extends over 16 amino acids. Trimming left V 0 bases short and J 6 bases short, with 18 bases between. CDR1 is LGHNA and CDR2 is YNFKEQ in the germline V gene. CDR3: CASSQELNWGAGEQYF. CDR3 DNA: TGTGCCAGCAGCCAAGAATTGAACTGGGGAGCGGGCGAGCAGTACTTC.